This is a list of T cell receptor beta chains from one sample in a study of OX40 agonist ivuxolimab in advanced cancers. This table comes from immunoSEQ multiplex PCR, and its TCRdb copy is limited to in-frame clones, with some not included. The sample holds tens of thousands of clones, 86% seen once. This sample comprised CD4+ or CD8+ T cells sorted from blood, obtained in a trial of the OX40 agonist ivuxolimab. These receptor sequences come from an adult with an advanced solid tumor such as melanoma, head and neck, liver or kidney cancer. Both conserved end residues are part of each CDR3. The D gene is left open where the match is weak. A row's size may be missing; if present it is once, few, many or a size class.

TRBD2 | TRBJ2-1 | TRBV6-6 | . | CASSPLLGSGSSTFF | TGTGCCAGCAGTCCTCTCCTTGGTAGCGGGAGCTCAACGTTCTTC
. | TRBJ2-1 | TRBV30 | few | CAWTSPQEMYNEQFF | TGTGCCTGGACTTCGCCCCAGGAGATGTACAATGAGCAGTTCTTC
. | TRBJ2-7 | TRBV5-5 | . | CASSWAYEQYF | TGTGCCAGCAGCTGGGCCTACGAGCAGTACTTC
TRBD1 | TRBJ2-5 | TRBV7-9 | . | CASSWGQGPETQYF | TGTGCCAGCAGCTGGGGACAGGGACCAGAGACCCAGTACTTC
. | TRBJ1-1 | TRBV11-3 | . | CASSPEKAFF | TGTGCCAGCAGCCCTGAAAAAGCTTTCTTT
TRBD1 | TRBJ1-2 | TRBV2 | . | CASSPSGTGGFGYTF | TGTGCCAGCAGTCCCTCCGGGACAGGGGGCTTTGGCTACACCTTC
. | TRBJ2-7 | TRBV5-4 | . | CASSLAVSGYEQYF | TGTGCCAGCAGCTTGGCCGTGTCAGGCTACGAGCAGTACTTC
. | TRBJ2-5 | TRBV9 | . | CASSVGTVVQETQYF | TGTGCCAGCAGCGTAGGCACAGTGGTGCAAGAGACCCAGTACTTC
. | TRBJ1-1 | TRBV7-9 | . | CASRQEVNTEAFF | TGTGCCAGCAGGCAGGAAGTGAACACTGAAGCTTTCTTT
. | TRBJ2-5 | TRBV5-1 | . | CASSFFAGQETQYF | TGCGCCAGCAGCTTTTTTGCAGGGCAAGAGACCCAGTACTTC
. | TRBJ2-7 | TRBV7-9 | . | CASSSDWPYEQYF | TGTGCCAGCAGCTCCGACTGGCCCTACGAGCAGTACTTC
TRBD2 | TRBJ2-3 | TRBV9 | few | CASSVEGLVVTDTQYF | TGTGCCAGCAGCGTAGAGGGACTAGTGGTCACAGATACGCAGTATTTT
. | TRBJ1-1 | TRBV28 | . | CASSFPDTRAFF | TGTGCCAGCAGTTTCCCCGACACCAGGGCTTTCTTT
TRBD2 | TRBJ2-3 | TRBV2 | . | CASSSRLAGNTDTQYF | TGTGCCAGCAGCTCCCGACTAGCGGGGAACACAGATACGCAGTATTTT
. | TRBJ2-3 | TRBV6-1 | . | CAGNVAGGTDTQYF | TGTGCCGGAAATGTGGCAGGGGGGACAGATACGCAGTATTTT
. | TRBJ2-7 | TRBV2 | . | CASSLNRVEQYF | TGTGCCAGCAGCCTGAACAGGGTCGAGCAGTACTTC
. | TRBJ2-7 | TRBV29-1 | . | CSVEGLSYGEQYF | TGCAGCGTTGAAGGGTTATCCTACGGCGAGCAGTACTTC
. | TRBJ1-1 | TRBV19 | . | CASSIVGTTEAFF | TGTGCCAGTAGTATTGTGGGAACCACTGAAGCTTTCTTT
TRBD2 | TRBJ2-5 | TRBV6-4 | . | CASSEVAGPQETQYF | TGTGCCAGCAGTGAGGTAGCGGGACCACAAGAGACCCAGTACTTC
. | TRBJ1-2 | TRBV4-2 | . | CASSPLKDSHGYTF | TGTGCCAGCAGCCCTCTAAAAGACTCCCATGGCTACACCTTC
. | TRBJ1-1 | TRBV5-4 | . | CASGGNFEAFF | TGTGCCAGCGGCGGAAACTTTGAAGCTTTCTTT
. | TRBJ1-2 | TRBV2 | . | CASSETRLYGYTF | TGTGCCAGCAGTGAAACCCGTTTGTATGGCTACACCTTC
. | TRBJ1-1 | TRBV6-1 | . | CATMTAEVMNTEAFF | TGTGCCACCATGACGGCAGAAGTCATGAACACTGAAGCTTTCTTT
. | TRBJ1-5 | TRBV27 | . | CASSRDFNQPQHF | TGTGCCAGCAGCCGGGACTTCAATCAGCCCCAGCATTTT
TRBD1 | TRBJ1-1 | TRBV10-3 | . | CAIRHRGDTEAFF | TGTGCCATCAGGCACAGGGGGGACACTGAAGCTTTCTTT
. | TRBJ2-5 | TRBV5-4 | . | CASSLAQETQYF | TGTGCCAGCAGCTTGGCACAAGAGACCCAGTACTTC
TRBD1 | TRBJ2-3 | TRBV12-5 | . | CASGLFATGTGGTDTQYF | TGTGCTAGTGGTTTGTTCGCTACAGGGACAGGGGGCACAGATACGCAGTATTTT
. | TRBJ1-2 | TRBV9 | . | CASSEGNYGYTF | TGTGCCAGCAGCGAGGGGAACTATGGCTACACCTTC
. | TRBJ1-5 | TRBV9 | few | CASSVGFRGAQPQHF | TGTGCCAGCAGCGTAGGTTTCAGGGGAGCCCAGCCCCAGCATTTT
. | TRBJ1-4 | TRBV28 | . | CASSFTEKLFF | TGTGCCAGCAGTTTTACTGAAAAACTGTTTTTT
. | TRBJ2-5 | TRBV7-9 | once | CATLASGVETQYF | TGTGCCACCCTCGCCTCGGGAGTAGAGACCCAGTACTTC
. | TRBJ2-1 | TRBV9 | once | CASSVLAPEQFF | TGTGCCAGCAGCGTTCTAGCGCCTGAGCAGTTCTTC
. | TRBJ2-3 | TRBV5-4 | . | CASSPRPDRSSTDTQYF | TGTGCCAGCAGCCCAAGACCCGACAGGAGTAGCACAGATACGCAGTATTTT
. | TRBJ2-2 | TRBV6-6 | . | CASSYWAPGGELFF | TGTGCCAGCAGTTACTGGGCACCCGGCGGGGAGCTGTTTTTT
. | TRBJ1-1 | TRBV4-3 | . | CASSQDWMNTEAFF | TGCGCCAGCAGCCAAGATTGGATGAACACTGAAGCTTTCTTT
TRBD1 | TRBJ1-1 | TRBV4-1 | . | CASSQGGTGTGVEAFF | TGCGCCAGCAGCCAAGGGGGAACCGGGACAGGGGTTGAAGCTTTCTTT
TRBD2 | TRBJ2-2 | TRBV7-6 | . | CASSLVLAGAPATELFF | TGTGCCAGCAGCTTAGTTCTAGCGGGGGCCCCGGCCACCGAGCTGTTTTTT
. | TRBJ1-2 | TRBV6-4 | . | CASSDGPVYGYTF | TGTGCCAGCAGTGACGGTCCCGTCTATGGCTACACCTTC
TRBD1 | TRBJ2-5 | TRBV28 | once | CASSDRGRLDQETQYF | TGTGCCAGCAGTGACAGGGGGCGCCTGGACCAAGAGACCCAGTACTTC
. | TRBJ1-1 | TRBV5-1 | once | CASSFSGNPEAFF | TGCGCCAGCAGCTTCTCGGGAAACCCTGAAGCTTTCTTT
. | TRBJ1-6 | TRBV5-6 | . | CASSSRGRSPLHF | TGTGCCAGCAGCTCCAGGGGTCGGTCACCCCTCCACTTT
. | TRBJ2-3 | TRBV4-1 | . | CASSQRHRAPDTQYF | TGCGCCAGCAGCCAAAGGCACCGAGCCCCTGATACGCAGTATTTT
. | TRBJ2-7 | TRBV7-2 | . | CASREVVGSHEQYF | TGTGCCAGCAGAGAGGTAGTGGGGTCCCACGAGCAGTACTTC
TRBD1 | TRBJ1-1 | TRBV4-1 | . | CASSQSTGFTEAFF | TGCGCCAGCAGCCAGTCGACAGGGTTCACTGAAGCTTTCTTT
TRBD1 | TRBJ2-1 | TRBV15 | . | CATSSSRDRGWYEQFF | TGTGCCACCAGCAGTAGCCGGGACAGGGGATGGTATGAGCAGTTCTTC
TRBD2 | TRBJ2-1 | TRBV5-4 | . | CASSFRLAGGSYNEQFF | TGTGCCAGCAGCTTCCGACTAGCGGGAGGGTCCTACAATGAGCAGTTCTTC
TRBD2 | TRBJ2-5 | TRBV19 | . | CASSQTSGMETQYF | TGTGCCAGTAGTCAAACTAGCGGGATGGAGACCCAGTACTTC
. | TRBJ2-1 | TRBV7-2 | . | CASSLASASLYNEQFF | TGTGCCAGCAGCTTAGCCTCGGCTAGCCTCTACAATGAGCAGTTCTTC
TRBD1 | TRBJ1-2 | TRBV7-4 | . | CASSLLTGRVGYTF | TGTGCCAGCAGCCTTCTGACAGGGAGGGTCGGCTACACCTTC
. | TRBJ2-5 | TRBV5-5 | . | CASSLDRAGSRETQYF | TGTGCCAGCAGCTTGGACAGGGCAGGGTCCCGGGAGACCCAGTACTTC
TRBD2 | TRBJ2-7 | TRBV28 | . | CASSHGTSGYEQYF | TGTGCCAGCAGCCACGGGACTAGCGGCTACGAGCAGTACTTC
. | TRBJ2-7 | TRBV4-1 | few | CASSPTVRGGYEQYF | TGCGCCAGCAGCCCGACAGTGAGGGGAGGCTACGAGCAGTACTTC
TRBD1 | TRBJ1-1 | TRBV5-8 | . | CASSLIATGDLAEAFF | TGTGCCAGCAGCTTGATCGCAACAGGGGATCTCGCTGAAGCTTTCTTT
. | TRBJ2-3 | TRBV7-9 | . | CASSFSRGDTQYF | TGTGCCAGCAGCTTCTCTAGGGGGGATACGCAGTATTTT